This TCR beta chain derives from a study of regulatory T cells in long-lasting Graves disease. This clonotype came up many times. Its antigen is unknown. This CDR3 contains 16 residues. Germline trimming cut 0 bases from V and 5 bases from J; bases unmatched to any gene: 7. The germline gives CDR1 MNHEY, CDR2 SVGEGT. Time point reported: newly diagnosed GD, antithyroid drugs for less than 3 months. RNA extracted from PBMCs served as the sequencing template. Investigators prepared the TCR beta libraries by applying iRepertoire HTBI primers and Arm-PCR of CDR3 regions. TCRdb recomputed calls from the multiplex PCR reads with MiXCR, one row per CDR3 protein. Of roughly 360,000 distinct CDR3 sequences in the sample, approximately 10% were seen once. Study-wide results and limits: The number of shared public clonotypes was higher in persistent patients (2,741) than new patients (roughly 970). TRBV28, TRBJ1-2 and TRBJ2-5 were favored in persistent disease.

Separately, the same data were catalogued under a study of T cells in Graves' hyperthyroidism and ophthalmopathy. That paper states: First-round RT-PCR with HTBI primers amplified the TCR CDR3 region.

The V call is TRBV6-2 or TRBV6-3, the J call TRBJ2-1, with 7 bases lining up with TRBD2. The sample consisted of peripheral blood mononuclear cells (PBMCs), taken at new diagnosis, from a patient treated with antithyroid drugs. This clonotype originated in a woman in her late teens or twenties with Graves disease. This CDR3 is CASSYSSGVWDNEQFF. The CDR3 DNA follows: TGTGCCAGCAGTTACTCGAGCGGGGTATGGGACAATGAGCAGTTCTTC.